This T cell receptor beta chain was observed in a study (dated by TCRdb to 2016 to 2017). CDR1 is given as DFQATT and CDR2 as SNEGSKA, both from the germline V gene (reference sequence). The CDR3 runs 15 residues from the cysteine to the phenylalanine. Only the CDR3 region is kept as DNA, spanning 45 bases read in frame from base 1. The junction shows trimming of 0 bases on V and 6 bases on J, and the gene matches do not reach 4 bases of it. With regard to this clonotype: Its antigen specificity is not known. Per-nucleotide qualities are absent, and no much larger clonotype sits a single base away.

Library prep was done by RT-PCR. The sample was run on an Illumina MiSeq. In TCRdb, the public reads were trimmed at Q25 with fastp and aligned with MiXCR, with productive beta chains retained. Rows are combined by CDR3 protein, so each entry shows the most common genes and DNA. For this sample there are 650,000 to 800,000 distinct CDR3 sequences; about 14% appear just once. Roughly 3.9% of the sample goes to the ten largest clones. The chain links TRBV20-1 with TRBJ2-1; 11 nucleotides in the junction match TRBD2. Sequencing was carried out using memory CD4+ T cells from blood. This TCR was recovered from a female donor in good health, serving as a healthy control. The DNA sequence reads TGCAGTGCTAGAGATGGTAGCGGGAGGGCCAATGAGCAGTTCTTC. Translated, it gives CSARDGSGRANEQFF.